This T cell receptor (beta chain) was sequenced for a study of T cell responses to AZD1222 COVID-19 vaccine. Study outcomes and limitations: There were repertoire samples only from the period after the peak T cell response.

Generated by immunoSEQ multiplex PCR, the TCRdb table keeps only in-frame clones and is missing some. The sample yields 150,000 to 200,000 clones, just over 90% seen once. V was clipped by 3 bases and J by 4 bases, with 7 bases between them. The CDR3 totals 12 residues. Regarding this clone: Its antigen is undetermined.

The rearrangement links TRBV12-3 or TRBV12-4 to TRBJ2-7; D uncertain. This TCR came from an adult who received the MenACWY meningococcal vaccine as a control. The source material was peripheral blood, sampled 28 days after the second dose of the MenACWY control vaccine. In nucleotides, the CDR3 is TGTGCCAGCAGTTTCGGACGGTACGAGCAGTACTTC. Amino acid sequence: CASSFGRYEQYF.